These T cell receptor beta chains were read from a single sample in a study of T-cell reconstitution after alpha-beta-depleted transplantation in children. TCRdb independently ran MiXCR on the PCR reads; one entry per CDR3 protein. This table has about 640,000 distinct CDR3 sequences, around 16% appearing once. The input for sequencing was PBMCs from the stem cell graft donor, taken from the stem cell graft. The receptors here all came from a human donor who donated a stem cell graft to a child with acute myeloid leukemia. The CDR3 runs from the conserved cysteine through the conserved F or W. Fields, in order: J gene, D gene, V gene, clone size, CDR3 protein, CDR3 DNA. A D gene is named only where the DNA matches it firmly. Where a row states a size, it is once, few, many or the class of an expanded clone; other rows omit it.

TRBJ1-6 | TRBD1 | TRBV7-9 | . | CASSERTGGNSPLHF | TGTGCCAGCAGCGAGAGGACAGGGGGTAATTCACCCCTCCACTTT
TRBJ2-1 | TRBD1 | TRBV27 | many | CASSLFSGQGAYNEQFF | TGTGCCAGCAGTTTATTTAGTGGGCAGGGGGCTTACAATGAGCAGTTCTTC
TRBJ2-1 | . | TRBV29-1 | many | CSVAREPNEQFF | TGCAGCGTTGCTAGAGAGCCCAATGAGCAGTTCTTC
TRBJ1-1 | . | TRBV28 | . | CASTIEGPLTEAFF | TGTGCCAGCACTATAGAGGGACCCCTCACTGAAGCTTTCTTT
TRBJ1-1 | . | TRBV20-1 | few | CSARDPAAETEAFF | TGCAGTGCTAGAGATCCCGCGGCAGAGACTGAAGCTTTCTTT
TRBJ2-2 | . | TRBV20-1 | . | CSARESSSGLTGELFF | TGCAGTGCTAGAGAGTCCAGCTCCGGGCTGACCGGGGAGCTGTTTTTT
TRBJ2-6 | . | TRBV29-1 | many | CSVVPRSGANVLTF | TGCAGCGTTGTCCCCAGATCTGGGGCCAACGTCCTGACTTTC
TRBJ2-3 | TRBD2 | TRBV20-1 | many | CSAPWRGGQDTQYF | TGCAGTGCTCCTTGGCGGGGGGGCCAAGATACGCAGTATTTT
TRBJ1-4 | . | TRBV7-2 | few | CASSSRGVGEKLFF | TGTGCCAGCAGCTCAAGGGGGGTAGGGGAAAAACTGTTTTTT
TRBJ2-1 | TRBD1 | TRBV7-2 | few | CASSSTNTGVEQFF | TGTGCCAGCAGCTCCACAAATACAGGGGTTGAGCAGTTCTTC
TRBJ2-3 | . | TRBV27 | few | CASLPRWSTDTQYF | TGTGCCAGCCTCCCCCGATGGTCCACAGATACGCAGTATTTT
TRBJ1-5 | . | TRBV20-1 | many | CSATGMGFSNQPQHF | TGCAGTGCTACAGGGATGGGGTTTAGCAATCAGCCCCAGCATTTT
TRBJ1-2 | . | TRBV20-1 | . | CSARDRLGGGQRGYGYTF | TGCAGTGCTAGAGATCGTTTGGGAGGGGGTCAGAGGGGGTATGGCTACACCTTC
TRBJ2-5 | . | TRBV5-6 | . | CASSFGDTLETQYF | TGTGCCAGCAGCTTTGGGGACACTTTAGAGACCCAGTACTTC
TRBJ2-1 | TRBD2 | TRBV20-1 | many | CSATLWASGGPYNEQFF | TGCAGTGCTACCCTCTGGGCAAGCGGGGGGCCTTACAATGAGCAGTTCTTC
TRBJ1-4 | . | TRBV4-2 | few | CASSQSQGGVEKLFF | TGTGCCAGCAGCCAATCACAGGGCGGGGTCGAAAAACTGTTTTTT
TRBJ1-4 | TRBD1 | TRBV7-2 | many | CASSLDRGEKLFF | TGTGCCAGCAGCTTAGACAGGGGAGAAAAACTGTTTTTT
TRBJ1-5 | TRBD1 | TRBV20-1 | . | CSATTGTGGFQPQHF | TGCAGTGCCACCACTGGGACAGGGGGTTTCCAGCCCCAGCATTTT
TRBJ1-4 | . | TRBV5-6 | few | CASSLARDSKRDEKLFF | TGTGCCAGCAGCTTGGCCAGGGACTCAAAAAGGGACGAAAAACTGTTTTTT
TRBJ2-7 | TRBD2 | TRBV29-1 | . | CSVESSSGGPDF | TGCAGCGTTGAAAGTTCTAGCGGGGGACCCGATTTC
TRBJ2-2 | . | TRBV5-1 | few | CASSKTGQTNTGELFF | TGCGCCAGCAGCAAGACAGGTCAGACGAACACCGGGGAGCTGTTTTTT
TRBJ1-2 | TRBD1 | TRBV7-2 | few | CASSRAWTGFGYTF | TGTGCCAGCAGCCGAGCGTGGACAGGGTTTGGCTACACCTTC
TRBJ1-6 | . | TRBV18 | . | CASSPNVPDSPLHF | TGTGCCAGCTCGCCCAACGTTCCTGATTCACCCCTCCACTTT
TRBJ2-5 | TRBD2 | TRBV12-3/TRBV12-4 | . | CASSPGLAGVQETQYF | TGTGCCAGCAGTCCCGGACTAGCGGGGGTTCAAGAGACCCAGTACTTC
TRBJ2-1 | . | TRBV12-3/TRBV12-4 | . | CASSTPSNEQFF | TGTGCCAGCAGCACTCCTTCCAATGAGCAGTTCTTC
TRBJ2-1 | TRBD2 | TRBV11-2 | many | CASSLSSGGDNEQFF | TGTGCCAGCAGCCTATCTAGCGGGGGGGACAATGAGCAGTTCTTC
TRBJ1-2 | . | TRBV28 | . | CASSLQELPTYGYTF | TGTGCCAGCAGTCTTCAGGAACTACCAACTTATGGCTACACCTTC
TRBJ2-1 | . | TRBV12-3/TRBV12-4 | . | CTSSLWGANNEQFF | TGTACCAGCAGTTTATGGGGGGCCAATAATGAGCAGTTCTTC
TRBJ1-4 | . | TRBV7-2 | . | CASSWGLANEKLFF | TGTGCCAGCAGCTGGGGGTTAGCTAATGAAAAACTGTTTTTT
TRBJ2-1 | TRBD1 | TRBV7-2 | . | CASTMTGDRSVGQFF | TGTGCCAGCACCATGACAGGGGATCGGTCGGTCGGGCAGTTCTTC
TRBJ2-1 | TRBD1 | TRBV3-1 | . | CASSREGQGYNEQFF | TGTGCCAGCAGCCGAGAGGGACAGGGTTACAATGAGCAGTTCTTC
TRBJ1-1 | . | TRBV7-2 | few | CASSPRQTPWAEAFF | TGTGCCAGCAGCCCCCGACAGACGCCGTGGGCTGAAGCTTTCTTT
TRBJ2-3 | . | TRBV20-1 | many | CSARALAFDTQYF | TGCAGTGCTAGAGCACTAGCTTTCGATACGCAGTATTTT
TRBJ1-1 | . | TRBV12-3/TRBV12-4 | . | CASSLDSWGSTEAFF | TGTGCCAGCAGTTTGGACAGTTGGGGGAGCACTGAAGCTTTCTTT
TRBJ1-5 | . | TRBV4-1 | few | CASSLTAYNQPQHF | TGCGCCAGCAGCCTGACAGCTTACAATCAGCCCCAGCATTTT
TRBJ1-1 | TRBD1 | TRBV6-5 | many | CASSVDRGDTEAFF | TGTGCCAGCAGCGTGGACAGGGGAGACACTGAAGCTTTCTTT
TRBJ2-1 | . | TRBV3-1 | once | CASSQDPIRGQFF | TGTGCCAGCAGCCAAGATCCAATAAGAGGGCAGTTCTTC
TRBJ1-5 | TRBD1 | TRBV12-3/TRBV12-4 | many | CASSTGQGGNQPQHF | TGTGCCAGCAGTACGGGACAGGGTGGCAATCAGCCCCAGCATTTT
TRBJ2-1 | . | TRBV20-1 | . | CSARSAELTKYTRSYNEQFF | TGCAGTGCTAGATCGGCAGAACTAACGAAATACACGCGCTCCTACAATGAGCAGTTCTTC
TRBJ2-3 | . | TRBV20-1 | many | CSVHRDTQYF | TGCAGTGTCCACAGAGATACGCAGTATTTT
TRBJ1-6 | . | TRBV5-6 | many | CASLRGGTGSTGSPLHF | TGTGCCAGCTTGAGAGGGGGGACCGGGAGTACTGGTTCACCCCTCCACTTT
TRBJ2-1 | TRBD2 | TRBV7-9 | . | CASSLGGGVNEQFF | TGTGCCAGCAGCTTGGGCGGGGGGGTGAATGAGCAGTTCTTC
TRBJ2-2 | TRBD2 | TRBV27 | few | CASSLAGGGYDTGELFF | TGTGCCAGCAGTCTCGCTGGGGGGGGGTACGACACCGGGGAGCTGTTTTTT
TRBJ2-2 | TRBD1 | TRBV4-3 | few | CASSHSGTGAVELFF | TGCGCCAGCAGCCATTCCGGGACAGGGGCTGTGGAGCTGTTTTTT
TRBJ2-1 | . | TRBV5-1 | many | CASSWAGNEQFF | TGCGCCAGCAGCTGGGCCGGCAATGAGCAGTTCTTC